The 20 T cell receptor beta chains in this list originate from one sample, sequenced in a study of cytomegalovirus exposure and HLA in healthy donors. PCR employed 60 Vbeta and 13 Jbeta primers. TCRdb keeps only in-frame clones here, not all; method: immunoSEQ multiplex PCR. The sample lists around 150,000 clones, 70% to 85% occurring once. Sequenced input: PBMCs. The receptors derive from a man aged 40-49 years in good health and CMV-seronegative.

This clone occurred once. This sequence joins TRBV4-1 and TRBJ2-3, with D possibly TRBD1 on 6 matching bases. The V end lost 1 base, the J end lost 6 bases, and 14 bases lay between the germline ends. Germline assignment: CDR1 MGHRA and CDR2 YSYEKL. This CDR3 has 15 amino acids. The CDR3 loop reads CASSQAPDRSDTQYF. As DNA, the CDR3 is TGCGCCAGCAGCCAAGCCCCCGACAGGTCGGATACGCAGTATTTT.

This clone was observed a single time. The CDR3 sequence is CASSLSPTGQEKLFF. CDR3 coding DNA: TGTGCCAGCAGTTTATCCCCGACAGGGCAAGAAAAACTGTTTTTT. This chain uses TRBV28 with TRBJ1-4, with 7 bases matching TRBD1. The germline gives CDR1 MDHEN, CDR2 SYDVKM. This CDR3 contains 15 residues. The V segment lost 1 base and the J segment 8 bases; nucleotides outside the gene matches: 7.

V gene TRBV28 combines with J gene TRBJ1-5; D unresolved. V lost 7 bases to trimming and J lost 0 bases, with 7 bases between them. The CDR3 length is 13 residues. The germline V gene has CDR1 MDHEN and CDR2 SYDVKM. This CDR3 reads CASIGGSNQPQHF. The CDR3 region has the DNA TGTGCCAGCATTGGCGGTAGCAATCAGCCCCAGCATTTT.

The CDR3 loop reads CASRQGRAYEQYF. The CDR3 DNA is TGTGCCAGCAGACAGGGTCGCGCCTACGAGCAGTACTTC. The V call is TRBV6-1, the J call TRBJ2-7, with D tentatively TRBD1 (6 bases). CDR1 is MNHNS and CDR2 is SASEGT in the germline V gene. This CDR3 spans 13 amino acids. Trimming took off 6 bases at V and 2 bases at J, with 11 bases between the two ends.

This clone has a single count. V usage is TRBV7-8 and J usage is TRBJ2-7, with D possibly TRBD2 on 5 matching bases. With 1 base removed from V and 5 bases from J, the gap between germline ends came to 9 bases. This CDR3 comprises 13 residues. Germline CDR1 and CDR2: SGHVS and FQNEAQ. This CDR3 reads CASSLGPGDEQYF. The DNA for the CDR3 is TGTGCCAGCAGCTTAGGGCCCGGGGACGAGCAGTACTTC.

A few counts support this clone. The chain carries TRBV2 and TRBJ1-4, with TRBD1 identical over 11 bases. CDR1 SNHLY and CDR2 FYNNEI come from the germline V gene. V was pared by 6 bases and J by 9 bases, with 6 bases of the junction left unmatched. The CDR3 contains 14 residues. The CDR3 spells CASRRTGGDQKLFF. CDR3 nucleotides: TGTGCCAGCAGACGGACAGGGGGCGATCAAAAACTGTTTTTT.

The gene calls are TRBV5-4 and TRBJ1-1; a weak D match, TRBD1 (6 bases). V lost 4 bases, J lost 3 bases, and 13 bases lay in between. The CDR3 is made up of 14 amino acids. Germline V gene data show CDR1 as SGHNT and CDR2 as YYREEE (reference sequence). CDR3 nucleotides: TGTGCCAGCAGCGCACTCAACAGGGACACTGAAGCTTTCTTT. Translated: CASSALNRDTEAFF.

This chain joins TRBV7-2 and TRBJ2-5; 7 nucleotides agree with TRBD2. Germline CDR1 is SGHTA and CDR2 is FQGNSA. There are 15 residues in the CDR3. The junction had 8 bases not matched to a gene; V was cut back by 4 bases and J by 3 bases. The chain's CDR3 is CASSWKAGEKETQYF. CDR3 bases: TGTGCCAGCAGCTGGAAGGCGGGAGAAAAAGAGACCCAGTACTTC.

This clone is a singleton in its sample. The chain recombines TRBV11-2 with TRBJ2-3; 10 bases fit TRBD1. CDR1 is SGHAT, CDR2 FQNNGV, per germline. V lost 3 bases to trimming and J lost 6 bases; unmatched junction nucleotides: 6. The CDR3 length is 15 residues. CDR3 sequence: CASSFDRGRGDTQYF. The CDR3 DNA sequence: TGTGCCAGCAGCTTTGACAGGGGGCGGGGGGATACGCAGTATTTT. Supplemented by reference TRBV11-2 and TRBJ2-3, the full variable domain reads EAGVAQSPRYKIIEKRQSVAFWCNPISGHATLYWYQQILGQGPKLLIQFQNNGVVDDSQLPKDRFSAERLKGVDSTLKIQPAKLEDSAVYLCASSFDRGRGDTQYFGPGTRLTVL.

This chain connects TRBV7-2 to TRBJ2-1; TRBD2 is a possible D gene (6 bases). The ends were cut back, 1 base at V and 6 bases at J, with 10 bases in the middle. The germline V gene encodes CDR1 SGHTA and CDR2 FQGNSA. The CDR3 has 14 residues. CDR3 sequence: CASSLVLGGNEQFF. CDR3 sequence (DNA): TGTGCCAGCAGCTTAGTTCTCGGGGGCAATGAGCAGTTCTTC.

CDR3 loop: CASSFQRTGDISKTQYF. In DNA, the CDR3 is TGTGCCAGTAGTTTCCAACGGACAGGGGATATATCGAAGACCCAGTACTTC. The J gene is TRBJ2-5, the V gene TRBV19; 9 nucleotides line up with TRBD1. The V gene end was trimmed by 5 bases and the J gene end by 6 bases; junction bases not matched to a gene: 16. Germline CDR1 and CDR2: LNHDA and SQIVND (reference sequence). This CDR3 contains 17 residues.

This chain connects TRBV12-5 to TRBJ2-1; 9 nucleotides agree with TRBD1. The CDR3 contains 14 residues. CDR1 is LGHNT, CDR2 FRNRAP, per germline. J gave up 7 bases and V 1 base, and 2 bases lay outside the gene matches. The CDR3: CASGLATGGNEQFF. CDR3 DNA sequence: TGTGCTAGTGGTTTGGCGACAGGGGGAAATGAGCAGTTCTTC. Together with reference TRBV12-5 and TRBJ2-1, the CDR3 gives the full variable domain: DARVTQTPRHKVTEMGQEVTMRCQPILGHNTVFWYRQTMMQGLELLAYFRNRAPLDDSGMPKDRFSAEMPDATLATLKIQPSEPRDSAVYFCASGLATGGNEQFFGPGTRLTVL.

The chain carries TRBV6-5 and TRBJ1-1; TRBD1 aligns across 8 bases. The V gene's germline CDR1 is MNHEY and CDR2 SVGAGI. This CDR3 has 14 amino acids. The V segment lost 5 bases and the J segment 5 bases; nucleotides outside the gene matches: 7. In DNA form, the CDR3 reads TGTGCCAGCAGTCCTGCCCGGGACAGGACTGAAGCTTTCTTT. This sequence encodes CASSPARDRTEAFF.

A single count supports this clone. The chain joins TRBV5-4 to TRBJ2-1; 7 nucleotides agree with TRBD2. The CDR3 spans 15 residues. V was pared by 5 bases and J by 4 bases, with 9 bases of the junction left unmatched. Germline V gene sequence: CDR1 SGHNT, CDR2 YYREEE (reference sequence). CDR3 loop: CASSFGTIPYNEQFF. The CDR3 nucleotides are TGTGCCAGCAGTTTCGGGACTATCCCTTACAATGAGCAGTTCTTC. Looking up the rest from reference TRBV5-4 and TRBJ2-1 gives the full variable domain: ETGVTQSPTHLIKTRGQQVTLRCSSQSGHNTVSWYQQALGQGPQFIFQYYREEENGRGNFPPRFSGLQFPNYSSELNVNALELDDSALYLCASSFGTIPYNEQFFGPGTRLTVL.

A word on this clone: One end of the junction does not line up with germline, which may come from a read error. The chain couples TRBV5-1 to TRBJ2-1; 8 bases line up with TRBD1. Per germline, CDR1 SGHRS and CDR2 YFSETQ. The CDR3 is 16 residues long. This CDR3 reads CASTLTGAFTYNEQFF. The DNA for the CDR3 is TGCGCCAGCACCTTGACAGGGGCCTTCACCTACAATGAGCAGTTCTTC.

The chain joins TRBV5-4 to TRBJ2-5; TRBD2 might be the D (5 bases). The J call may be incorrect, as the DNA end agrees better with TRBJ2-7. The CDR3 runs 12 residues. CDR1 and CDR2 from the germline V gene are SGHNT and YYREEE (reference sequence). The CDR3 is CASSSGEIEQYF. The CDR3 coding sequence is TGTGCCAGCAGTTCCGGGGAAATCGAGCAGTACTTC.

The chain combines TRBV19 with TRBJ2-5; D is unresolved. V was pared by 1 base and J by 2 bases, with 17 bases between. CDR3 size: 17 residues. Looked up from germline, CDR1 is LNHDA and CDR2 is SQIVND (reference sequence). The DNA for the CDR3 is TGTGCCAGTAGTATAGGTTTGCGACCAGGTGAACAAGAGACCCAGTACTTC. Amino acids: CASSIGLRPGEQETQYF.

A single count supports this clone. V is TRBV7-9 and J is TRBJ2-7, with TRBD2 matching 16 bases. V gave up 6 bases and J gave up 5 bases; unmatched junction bases: 7. In germline, CDR1 is SEHNR, CDR2 FQNEAQ (reference sequence). The CDR3 contains 16 residues. Written as DNA, the CDR3 is TGTGCCAGCAGACCGGGACTAGCGGGAGGGCCCCACGAGCAGTACTTC. Its translation is CASRPGLAGGPHEQYF.

This clone was observed a few times. The V and J genes are TRBV28 and TRBJ2-6; D is unresolved. The CDR3 sequence is 15 residues long. Germline CDR1 reads MDHEN; CDR2 reads SYDVKM. Trimming stripped 1 base from V and 1 base from J, with 5 bases between. DNA of the CDR3: TGTGCCAGCAGTTTATCCCTTTCTGGGGCCAACGTCCTGACTTTC. Its translation is CASSLSLSGANVLTF.

The chain employs TRBV28 and TRBJ2-5, with 10 nucleotides matching TRBD2. The CDR3 is 15 amino acids. V trimming: 10 bases; J trimming: 1 base; junction bases outside the gene matches: 9. Germline assignment: CDR1 MDHEN and CDR2 SYDVKM. CDR3: CAISSGSGGQETQYF. DNA of the CDR3: TGTGCCATCTCTAGCGGGAGTGGGGGCCAAGAGACCCAGTACTTC.